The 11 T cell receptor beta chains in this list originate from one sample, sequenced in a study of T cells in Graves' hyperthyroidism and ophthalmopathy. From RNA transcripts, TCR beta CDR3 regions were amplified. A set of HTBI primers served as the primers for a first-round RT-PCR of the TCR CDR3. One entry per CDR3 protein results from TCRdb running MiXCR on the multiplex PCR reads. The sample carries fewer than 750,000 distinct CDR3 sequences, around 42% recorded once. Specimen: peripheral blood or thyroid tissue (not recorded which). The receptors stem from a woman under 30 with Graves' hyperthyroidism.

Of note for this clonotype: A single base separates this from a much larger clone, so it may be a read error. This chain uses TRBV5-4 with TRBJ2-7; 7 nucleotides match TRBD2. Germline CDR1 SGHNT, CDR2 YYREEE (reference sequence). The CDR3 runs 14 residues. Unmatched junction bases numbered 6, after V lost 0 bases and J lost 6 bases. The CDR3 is CASSLVGASGEQYF. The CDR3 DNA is TGTGCCAGCAGCTTGGTTGGGGCTAGCGGCGAGCAGTACTTC.

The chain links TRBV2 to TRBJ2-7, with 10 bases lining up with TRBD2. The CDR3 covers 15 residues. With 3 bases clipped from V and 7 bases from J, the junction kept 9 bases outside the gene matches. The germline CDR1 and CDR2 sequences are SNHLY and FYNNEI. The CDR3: CASSETSGWNNEQYF. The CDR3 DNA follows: TGTGCCAGCAGTGAGACTAGCGGGTGGAACAATGAGCAGTACTTC.

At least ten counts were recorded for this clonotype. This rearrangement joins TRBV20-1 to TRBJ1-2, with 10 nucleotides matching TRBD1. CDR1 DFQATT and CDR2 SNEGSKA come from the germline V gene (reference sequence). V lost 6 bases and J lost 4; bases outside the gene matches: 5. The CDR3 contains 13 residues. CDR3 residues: CSAKDRGIYGYTF. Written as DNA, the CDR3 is TGCAGTGCAAAGGACAGGGGGATCTATGGCTACACCTTC.

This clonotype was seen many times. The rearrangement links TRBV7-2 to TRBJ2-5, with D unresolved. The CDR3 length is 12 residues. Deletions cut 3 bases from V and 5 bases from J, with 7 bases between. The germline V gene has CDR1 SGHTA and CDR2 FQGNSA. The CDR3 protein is CASSLGIETQYF. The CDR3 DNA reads TGTGCCAGCAGCTTGGGGATTGAGACCCAGTACTTC. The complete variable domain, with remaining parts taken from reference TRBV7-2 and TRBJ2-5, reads GAGVSQSPSNKVTEKGKDVELRCDPISGHTALYWYRQSLGQGLEFLIYFQGNSAPDKSGLPSDRFSAERTGGSVSTLTIQRTQQEDSAVYLCASSLGIETQYFGPGTRLLVL.

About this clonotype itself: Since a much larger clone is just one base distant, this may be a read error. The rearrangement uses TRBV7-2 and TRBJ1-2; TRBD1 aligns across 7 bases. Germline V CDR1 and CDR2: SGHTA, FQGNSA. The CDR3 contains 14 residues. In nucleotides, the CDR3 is TGTGCCGGCAGCCACTCCGGGACAGCCTATGGCTACACCTTC. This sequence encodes CAGSHSGTAYGYTF.

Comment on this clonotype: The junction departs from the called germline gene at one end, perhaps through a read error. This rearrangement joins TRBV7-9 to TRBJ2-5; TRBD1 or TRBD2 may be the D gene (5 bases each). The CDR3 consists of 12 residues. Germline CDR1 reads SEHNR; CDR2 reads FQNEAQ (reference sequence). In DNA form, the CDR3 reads TGTGCCAGCAGCACCGCTAGGAGAGGGGAGTTCTTC. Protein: CASSTARRGEFF.

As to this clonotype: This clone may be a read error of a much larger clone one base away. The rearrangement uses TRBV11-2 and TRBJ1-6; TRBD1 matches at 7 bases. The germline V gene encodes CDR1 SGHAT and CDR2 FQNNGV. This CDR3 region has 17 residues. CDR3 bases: TGTGCCGGCAGCTCCACTCGACAGGGCTCCTATAATTCACCCCTCCACTTT. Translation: CAGSSTRQGSYNSPLHF.

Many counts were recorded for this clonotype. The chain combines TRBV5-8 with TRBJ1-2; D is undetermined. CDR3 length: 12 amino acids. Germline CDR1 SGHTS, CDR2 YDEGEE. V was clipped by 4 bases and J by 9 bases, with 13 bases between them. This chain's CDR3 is CASSPNGDSYTF. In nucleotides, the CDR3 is TGTGCCAGCAGCCCGAATGGGGATAGCTACACCTTC.

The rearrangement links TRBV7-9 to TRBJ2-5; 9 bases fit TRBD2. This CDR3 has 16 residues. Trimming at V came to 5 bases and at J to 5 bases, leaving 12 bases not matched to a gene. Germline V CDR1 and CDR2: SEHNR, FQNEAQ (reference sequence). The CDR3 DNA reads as TGTGCCAGCAGCGAAGAGGTAGCGGGAGTAATGGAGACCCAGTACTTC. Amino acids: CASSEEVAGVMETQYF.

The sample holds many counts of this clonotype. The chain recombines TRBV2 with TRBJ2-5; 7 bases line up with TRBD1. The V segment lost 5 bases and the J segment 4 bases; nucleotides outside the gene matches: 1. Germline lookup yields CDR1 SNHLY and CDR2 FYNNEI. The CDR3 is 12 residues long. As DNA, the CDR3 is TGTGCCAGCAGTCACAGGGGAGAGACCCAGTACTTC. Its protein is CASSHRGETQYF.

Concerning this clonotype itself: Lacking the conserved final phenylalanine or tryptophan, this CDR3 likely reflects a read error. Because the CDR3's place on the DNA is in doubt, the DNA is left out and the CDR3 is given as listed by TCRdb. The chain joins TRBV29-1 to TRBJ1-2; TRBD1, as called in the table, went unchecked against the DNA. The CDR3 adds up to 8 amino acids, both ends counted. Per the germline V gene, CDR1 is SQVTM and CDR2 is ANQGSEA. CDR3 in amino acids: CSVRQDYL.